This T cell receptor beta chain was sequenced in a study of T cell changes during pregnancy in multiple sclerosis. Germline V gene data show CDR1 as SGHAT and CDR2 as FQNNGV. The junction had 6 bases not matched to a gene; V was cut back by 5 bases and J by 6 bases. The CDR3 is 15 residues long. Profiling relied on immunoSEQ multiplex PCR, and the TCRdb table lists in-frame clones only, not all of them. The sample has 50,000 to 65,000 clones; about nine tenths are singletons. This chain connects TRBV11-2 to TRBJ1-5; 11 nucleotides match TRBD1. This receptor was identified in a female donor with multiple sclerosis, enrolled in a pregnancy study. The input for sequencing was CD4+ T cells from peripheral blood mononuclear cells, taken in the first trimester of pregnancy. The CDR3 DNA is TGTGCCAGCAGCCAGGGACAGGGGGTGAGTCAGCCCCAGCATTTT. It yields the protein CASSQGQGVSQPQHF. The full variable domain, completed using reference TRBV11-2 and TRBJ1-5, is EAGVAQSPRYKIIEKRQSVAFWCNPISGHATLYWYQQILGQGPKLLIQFQNNGVVDDSQLPKDRFSAERLKGVDSTLKIQPAKLEDSAVYLCASSQGQGVSQPQHFGDGTRLSIL.